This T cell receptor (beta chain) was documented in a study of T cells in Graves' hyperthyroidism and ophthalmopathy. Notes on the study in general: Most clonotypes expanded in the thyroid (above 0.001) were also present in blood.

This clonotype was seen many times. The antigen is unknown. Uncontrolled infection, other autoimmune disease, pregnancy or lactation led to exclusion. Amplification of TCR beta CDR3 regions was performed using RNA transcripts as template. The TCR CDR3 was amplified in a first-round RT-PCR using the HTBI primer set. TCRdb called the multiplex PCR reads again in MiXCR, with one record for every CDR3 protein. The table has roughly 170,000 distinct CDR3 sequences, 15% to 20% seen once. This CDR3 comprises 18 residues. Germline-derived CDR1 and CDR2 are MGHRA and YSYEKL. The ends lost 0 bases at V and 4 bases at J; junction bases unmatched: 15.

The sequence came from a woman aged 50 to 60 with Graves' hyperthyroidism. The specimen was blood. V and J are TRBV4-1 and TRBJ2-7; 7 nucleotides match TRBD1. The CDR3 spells CASSQEEVGDSSRYEQYF. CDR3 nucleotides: TGCGCCAGCAGCCAAGAGGAGGTCGGGGACAGCTCAAGGTACGAGCAGTACTTC.